Sequencing of this TCR beta chain was carried out in a study of human T cells and chemical hapten exposure. TCRdb passed the RACE reads through MiXCR, listing each CDR3 protein once. This sample has fewer than 100,000 distinct CDR3 sequences, with more than 9% found just once. Per the germline V gene, CDR1 is KGHDR and CDR2 is SFDVKD. The length of the CDR3 is 16 residues. V gave up 2 bases and J gave up 5 bases, with 18 bases separating them. This clonotype has just a few counts. Time point: patch test 2, 6 weeks after DPC sensitization. Treatment denoted: therapeutic diphenylcyclopropenone sensitization with weekly scalp DPC.

The sample in question was whole blood, obtained in connection with sensitization to the hapten diphenylcyclopropenone (DPC). V gene TRBV24-1 combines with J gene TRBJ2-7; possible D gene TRBD1, 6 bases. The clonotype comes from a man younger than 30 with alopecia areata. Some clones in this sample may be carry-over from other donors' samples. The CDR3 nucleotides read TGTGCCACCAGTGATTCCGGACAGTCAGGGCATCACGAGCAGTACTTC. Translating gives CATSDSGQSGHHEQYF.